This TCR beta chain was identified during a study of T-cell memory formation after mild COVID-19. Study-wide points: Chiefly within CM and EM were the contracting CD4+ clones; CD8+ ones were within EMRA.

Germline trimming cut 2 bases from V and 3 bases from J; bases unmatched to any gene: 9. Germline assignment: CDR1 SGHTA and CDR2 FQGTGA. This CDR3 has 17 residues. This clonotype occurred a few times. Its antigen is as yet unknown. TCRdb reanalysed the 5' RACE reads using MiXCR and keeps one entry per CDR3 protein. The repertoire consists of around 340,000 distinct CDR3 sequences, with around 21% occurring once and the leading ten covering approximately 13%. Sequencing was done on a sample of PBMCs or a T cell subset sorted from them (not recorded which). The genes are TRBV7-3 and TRBJ1-2; 10 bases agree with TRBD1. The receptor comes from an adult woman who had mild COVID-19 (a few samples of this study predate the infection). Cell type and time point are not known. The CDR3 reads CASSLAPVGQGDYGYTF. Written as DNA, the CDR3 is TGTGCCAGCAGCTTAGCCCCGGTTGGACAGGGGGACTATGGCTACACCTTC.